These T cell receptor beta chains were read from a single sample in a study of blood T cell repertoires in COVID-19. TCRdb's copy holds only in-frame clones and misses some; the assay was immunoSEQ multiplex PCR. The table includes a few hundred thousand clones, around 90% detected once. Source material: peripheral blood. Source of these receptors: a human donor in a cohort sampled during active COVID-19. Both conserved end residues are part of each CDR3. Each record gives: D gene, J gene, clone size, V gene, CDR3 DNA, CDR3 protein. D genes are given only for firm matches. Size is stated for part of the rows, as once, few or many counts, or as a class when the clone is expanded.

D: -; J: TRBJ2-7; size: -; V: TRBV7-2; DNA: TGTGCCAGCAGCCCTTACTCAGGGGAAGGGACCTACGAGCAGTACTTC; CDR3: CASSPYSGEGTYEQYF
D: TRBD2; J: TRBJ2-3; size: many; V: TRBV6-1; DNA: TGTGCCAGCAGTGAACCCCTCCTCCTAGCGGGAGCAGATACGCAGTATTTT; CDR3: CASSEPLLLAGADTQYF
D: -; J: TRBJ2-1; size: -; V: TRBV24-1; DNA: TGTGCCACCAGTGACAGTTGGAGCTCCTACAATGAGCAGTTCTTC; CDR3: CATSDSWSSYNEQFF
D: -; J: TRBJ1-1; size: -; V: TRBV25-1; DNA: TGTGCCAGCAGTGACCAGGACACTGAAGCTTTCTTT; CDR3: CASSDQDTEAFF
D: TRBD1; J: TRBJ1-1; size: -; V: TRBV28; DNA: TGTGCCAGCAGTTTAGGCTCAGGGGGTTCGGCTTTCTTT; CDR3: CASSLGSGGSAFF
D: -; J: TRBJ1-2; size: -; V: TRBV6-5; DNA: TGTGCCAGCAGTTACAGCAGAGGAGGCGGCTACACCTTC; CDR3: CASSYSRGGGYTF
D: -; J: TRBJ2-2; size: -; V: TRBV5-1; DNA: TGCGCCAGCAGATGGACAGCTAACACCGGGGAGCTGTTTTTT; CDR3: CASRWTANTGELFF
D: TRBD2; J: TRBJ2-3; size: -; V: TRBV29-1; DNA: TGCAGCGTTAGGGCGGGGGGGCCAGATACGCAGTATTTT; CDR3: CSVRAGGPDTQYF
D: -; J: TRBJ2-3; size: -; V: TRBV4-2; DNA: TGTGCCAGCAGCCAAGGCGGGGAGACAGATACGCAGTATTTT; CDR3: CASSQGGETDTQYF
D: TRBD2; J: TRBJ2-3; size: -; V: TRBV7-9; DNA: TGTGCCAGCAGCTTGACGGGAGGGCCGGTCGCGCAGTATTTT; CDR3: CASSLTGGPVAQYF